The sample holds a few counts of the clone carrying this TCR beta chain. Original processing notes: The authors estimated nucleated cell counts from reference gene primer amplification. TCRdb's table, derived via immunoSEQ multiplex PCR, lists solely in-frame clones and lacks some. V, J and clone size were drawn from that table, and D and trimming were deduced from the DNA. The sample holds around 170,000 clones, around 74% seen once. These data originate in a study of blood T cell repertoires in COVID-19. Turning to the study itself: The United States, Italy and Spain provided the acute and convalescent COVID-19 samples. PBMCs, B-cell-depleted T cells, or T cells provided the cDNA or gDNA that made up the material.

CDR3 length: 15 amino acids. Germline assignment: CDR1 MDHEN and CDR2 SYDVKM. V dropped 7 bases and J dropped 8; count of bases not matched to a gene: 10. The V call is TRBV28, the J call TRBJ2-1; TRBD2 matches 11 bases. The sequenced sample was peripheral blood. This TCR derives from an elderly woman with acute or convalescent COVID-19. The DNA for the CDR3 is TGTGCCAGCACTGAGGGACTAGCGGTTGGCTATGAGCAGTTCTTC. It is translated as CASTEGLAVGYEQFF.